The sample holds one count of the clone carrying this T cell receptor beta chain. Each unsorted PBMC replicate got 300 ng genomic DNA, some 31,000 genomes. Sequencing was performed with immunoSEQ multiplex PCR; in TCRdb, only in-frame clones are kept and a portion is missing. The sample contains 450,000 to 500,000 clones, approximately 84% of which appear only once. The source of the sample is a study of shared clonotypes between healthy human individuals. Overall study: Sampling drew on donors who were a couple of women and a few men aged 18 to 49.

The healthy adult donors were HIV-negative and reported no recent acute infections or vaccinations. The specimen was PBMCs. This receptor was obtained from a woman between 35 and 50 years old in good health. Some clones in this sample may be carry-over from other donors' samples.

CDR3 coding DNA: TGTGCCAGTAGTATCGATGGGACCCGTGGCTACACCTTC. Protein: CASSIDGTRGYTF. This chain uses TRBV19 with TRBJ1-2; D is possibly TRBD1 (5 bases). Germline CDR1 and CDR2: LNHDA and SQIVND (reference sequence). The CDR3 spans 13 residues. V was pared by 3 bases and J by 7 bases, with 12 bases between. The entire variable domain, with the rest obtained from reference TRBV19 and TRBJ1-2, is as follows: DGGITQSPKYLFRKEGQNVTLSCEQNLNHDAMYWYRQDPGQGLRLIYYSQIVNDFQKGDIAEGYSVSREKKESFPLTVTSAQKNPTAFYLCASSIDGTRGYTFGSGTRLTVV.